This T cell receptor (beta chain) was profiled in a study of blood T cell repertoires in COVID-19 (dated by TCRdb to between 2020 and 2021). Concerning the study at large: Samples covering the acute and convalescent phases of COVID-19 were provided by collaborators in the United States, Italy and Spain. Samples were obtained from the ongoing ImmuneRACE study (first 160 participants) and from about 1,300 subjects provided by 6 global collaborators. Nearly every sample came with metadata listing a de-identified subject ID, COVID-19 status, age in years and sex. Deeply sampled blood TCRbeta repertoires from subjects exposed to, actively infected with, or recovered from COVID-19 were included in the dataset. HLA class I and class II types, where available, came from metadata supplied by the sample provider rather than from assay-based typing. The repertoires were made available in a free public database intended to serve as a resource for research on the immune response to SARS-CoV-2. The material from the prospective study consisted of cDNA or gDNA derived from T cells, B-cell-depleted T cells, or PBMCs. Summary of the overall study and its limitations: How much clinical and demographic metadata was included differed by source and by participant, and the metadata was provided uncurated.

CDR1 SGHAT and CDR2 FQNNGV were looked up in the germline V gene. The CDR3 spans 14 residues, from the cysteine through the phenylalanine. Only the CDR3 DNA is retained, 42 bases long and in frame from the first base. A distance of 6 bases separates the germline ends of V and J, which lose 1 base and 5 bases respectively. In the prospective study, participants were roughly 18 to 89 years old, resided in fewer than 25 geographic areas of the United States, and were enrolled through a virtual design. In the prospective study, participants were assigned to cohorts based on the clinical history participants reported in a screening survey and a study questionnaire. Exposed participants had been in contact with someone with a PCR-confirmed or clinician-diagnosed COVID-19 case within 2 weeks of study entry. Mobile phlebotomists in the prospective study collected whole blood, serum and a nasopharyngeal or oropharyngeal swab from every participant. Additional blood draws and questionnaires over an approximately two-month period could optionally be provided by prospective study participants. Prospective study blood samples were shipped either frozen or at room temperature before DNA extraction.

Comment on this clone: Its cognate antigen has yet to be identified. No much larger clonotype is one base removed from it; base qualities were not supplied.

The immunoSEQ Assay, a bias-controlled multiplex PCR, was used to amplify TCRbeta CDR3 regions from genomic DNA. For the original study's pipeline: Nucleated cell counts per sample were estimated from amplification of reference gene primers within the assay. To quantify the absolute abundance of each unique TCRbeta CDR3 rearrangement, sequence reads were collapsed and filtered. For each sample, productive Simpson clonality was calculated as the square root of Simpson's diversity index across productive rearrangements. Imported from immuneACCESS, the table was reduced by TCRdb to in-frame sequences with V and J called. These copies leave out some clones; in studies compared against another copy, an unresolved V gene accounts for under half, and the cause of the remainder is not known. That table furnishes V, J and clone size, whereas the DNA furnished D and trimming. In this sample the table shows nearly 300,000 clones, around nine tenths of which occur a single time. Approximately 2.9% of the sample is in the top ten clones.

The TCR comes from a woman in her forties or fifties who had been exposed to COVID-19. The chain is encoded by TRBV11-2 joined to TRBJ1-6; the best D guess is TRBD1, with 5 bases matching. Sequenced material: PBMCs or T cells enriched from blood (not recorded which). In nucleotides, the sequence is TGTGCCAGCAGCTTAGGACAGAATAATTCACCCCTCCACTTT. The encoded protein is CASSLGQNNSPLHF.